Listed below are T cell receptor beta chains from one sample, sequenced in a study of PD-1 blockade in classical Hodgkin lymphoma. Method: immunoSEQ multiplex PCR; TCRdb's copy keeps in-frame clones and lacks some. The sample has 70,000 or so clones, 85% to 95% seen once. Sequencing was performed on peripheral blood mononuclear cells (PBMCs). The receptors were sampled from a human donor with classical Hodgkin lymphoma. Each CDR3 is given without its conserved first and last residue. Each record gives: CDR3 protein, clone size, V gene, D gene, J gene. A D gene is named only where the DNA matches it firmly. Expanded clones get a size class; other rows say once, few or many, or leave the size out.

SVEDRRHEQY	-	TRBV29-1	-	TRBJ2-7
ASSFALSGANVLT	-	TRBV28	-	TRBJ2-6
ASSRFGQRNYGYT	-	TRBV5-4	-	TRBJ1-2
ASSAGTSLRNEQF	once	TRBV5-1	-	TRBJ2-1
ALSPRGRWENTEAF	-	TRBV30	TRBD1	TRBJ1-1
ASSRTTSPDTQY	-	TRBV5-8	-	TRBJ2-3
ASSLRDRMNTEAF	-	TRBV7-6	TRBD1	TRBJ1-1
ASSSTRVGNTEAF	-	TRBV6-5	-	TRBJ1-1
ASSLVGQETQY	-	TRBV4-2	-	TRBJ2-5
ASPPKTGRQGMIGYGYT	-	TRBV19	TRBD1	TRBJ1-2
SAVGAF	-	TRBV20-1	-	TRBJ1-1
ASSSSNRDYGYT	once	TRBV6-5	-	TRBJ1-2
ASSQDGSSSYNEQF	-	TRBV14	-	TRBJ2-1
ASSVDPSGNTIY	-	TRBV9	-	TRBJ1-3
ASSQDRHTGELF	-	TRBV4-2	-	TRBJ2-2
ASSLGGYSNQPQH	-	TRBV7-2	-	TRBJ1-5
SVAGGAGETQY	-	TRBV29-1	-	TRBJ2-5
ASSQWDGYT	-	TRBV7-8	-	TRBJ1-2
ASSLGYGRFSGANVLT	-	TRBV7-2	-	TRBJ2-6
ASREGSQPQH	-	TRBV19	-	TRBJ1-5
ASSYTGTLNQPQH	-	TRBV6-6	-	TRBJ1-5
ASSLWQGQETQY	once	TRBV27	-	TRBJ2-5
ASSLSGDGTQY	-	TRBV7-2	-	TRBJ2-5
ASTPGTGFQPQH	few	TRBV19	TRBD1	TRBJ1-5
ASSVGQNQPQH	-	TRBV9	-	TRBJ1-5
ASRREGASYEQY	-	TRBV6-5	-	TRBJ2-7
ASSRRTGDTEAF	-	TRBV7-2	-	TRBJ1-1
ASRGLTETQY	-	TRBV2	TRBD2	TRBJ2-5
ASSPTQVTDTQY	-	TRBV13	-	TRBJ2-3
ASRPQGAEHYEQY	-	TRBV6-5	TRBD1	TRBJ2-7
ASNEGGLAGYNEQF	-	TRBV9	TRBD2	TRBJ2-1
ASSQIPGPWVESTEAF	few	TRBV7-9	-	TRBJ1-1
ASTAEQGYT	-	TRBV2	-	TRBJ1-2
ASRPPGQPFYEQY	few	TRBV6-6	-	TRBJ2-7
ASSPRPTLQETQY	-	TRBV5-1	-	TRBJ2-5
AISSRDSAIY	-	TRBV10-3	TRBD1	TRBJ1-3
ASSPPEGRNSPLH	few	TRBV27	-	TRBJ1-6
ASAIGRSYEQY	-	TRBV12-5	-	TRBJ2-7